Below, 6 T cell receptor beta chains from the same sample are listed, as sequenced in a study of shared clonotypes between healthy human individuals. The repertoire was sequenced with immunoSEQ multiplex PCR; TCRdb's copy has only in-frame clones and lacks some. This sample has about 1.5 million clones; 95% to 97% occur once, and the top ten carry approximately 1.1%. The sequenced sample was naive CD4+ T cells sorted from blood. The subset: CD45RA+ positively selected. The receptors stem from a man aged 25 to 40 in good health.

V usage is TRBV7-2 and J usage is TRBJ2-1, with a possible D match to TRBD2 (5 bases). The germline CDR1 and CDR2 sequences are SGHTA and FQGNSA. V gave up 4 bases and J gave up 6 bases, with 19 bases separating them. The CDR3 is 16 amino acids. CDR3 loop: CASSYEGVDPPNEQFF. The DNA for the CDR3 is TGTGCCAGCAGCTATGAGGGTGTCGATCCCCCCAATGAGCAGTTCTTC. The whole variable domain, filled in from reference TRBV7-2 and TRBJ2-1, reads GAGVSQSPSNKVTEKGKDVELRCDPISGHTALYWYRQSLGQGLEFLIYFQGNSAPDKSGLPSDRFSAERTGGSVSTLTIQRTQQEDSAVYLCASSYEGVDPPNEQFFGPGTRLTVL.

This clone was observed once. This rearrangement joins TRBV11-2 to TRBJ1-2; no clear D gene. V shed 4 bases and J shed 0 bases, with 6 bases lying between them. This CDR3 contains 13 residues. Germline V gives CDR1 SGHAT, CDR2 FQNNGV. CDR3 amino acids: CASSSDPNYGYTF. The CDR3 coding sequence is TGTGCCAGCAGCTCGGACCCTAACTATGGCTACACCTTC.

The CDR3 DNA reads as TGTGCCAGCTCCCGTGACAGGGAGTTAAATGAAAAACTGTTTTTT. Amino acid sequence: CASSRDRELNEKLFF. The gene calls are TRBV18 and TRBJ1-4; 7 positions agree with TRBD1. The CDR3 has 15 amino acids. CDR1 is KGHSH, CDR2 LQKENI, per germline. Losses at the gene ends were 6 bases for V and 5 bases for J; bases not matched to a gene: 9.

This clone was observed a few times. This chain joins TRBV28 and TRBJ1-4; no firm D call. The CDR3 covers 11 residues. Germline loops: CDR1 MDHEN, CDR2 SYDVKM. Deletions cut 3 bases from V and 8 bases from J, with 4 bases between. This chain's CDR3 is CASSFEEKLFF. Here the CDR3 DNA reads TGTGCCAGCAGTTTTGAGGAAAAACTGTTTTTT.

The chain has TRBV5-6 and TRBJ2-2; no definite D call. The CDR3 is 16 residues long. Trimming took 0 bases from V and 4 from J, leaving 13 bases between them. Germline V lookup: CDR1 SGHDT, CDR2 YYEEEE. CDR3: CASSLGSRLSTGELFF. The CDR3, as DNA: TGTGCCAGCAGCTTGGGTAGCAGACTCAGCACCGGGGAGCTGTTTTTT.

The chain recombines TRBV18 with TRBJ1-1; D is uncertain. Germline V gene sequence: CDR1 KGHSH, CDR2 LQKENI. This CDR3 has 13 residues. V dropped 4 bases and J dropped 4 bases, with 10 bases sitting between them. CDR3 sequence (DNA): TGTGCCAGCTCACGCGATTCTGTCACTGAAGCTTTCTTT. Protein: CASSRDSVTEAFF.